This entry describes one TCR beta chain. The count of this clone is one. What this receptor recognizes is not known. No per-base quality is available; no much larger clone lies one base away. The CDR3 numbers 14 residues from cysteine through phenylalanine. Kept here is only the CDR3 DNA, which spans 42 bases and is read in frame from base 1. Sequences SQVTM (CDR1) and ANQGSEA (CDR2) are obtained from the germline V gene. The junction carries 14 bases between V and J, which are trimmed by 3 bases and 3 bases respectively. Receptors were amplified or captured by the immunoSEQ multiplex PCR assay. Entries here come from immuneACCESS through TCRdb and include only in-frame sequences with V and J called. Some clones fail to appear in such tables; in the studies checked, an unresolved V gene covers under half of the shortfall, and the cause of the remainder is unknown. The sample yields roughly 140,000 clones; approximately 93% were counted once. Approximately 2.5% of the sample rests with the top ten.

This sample stems from a study of control samples from healthy donors and cancer patients (TCRdb year 2020). Material: blood. The sequence came from a man aged 45-60 years in good health. The receptor chain draws on TRBV29-1 and TRBJ1-1; the D gene cannot be resolved reliably. The sequenced DNA: TGCAGCGTTGAGTTTAGAGGCACAGACACTGAAGCTTTCTTT. This codes for CSVEFRGTDTEAFF.